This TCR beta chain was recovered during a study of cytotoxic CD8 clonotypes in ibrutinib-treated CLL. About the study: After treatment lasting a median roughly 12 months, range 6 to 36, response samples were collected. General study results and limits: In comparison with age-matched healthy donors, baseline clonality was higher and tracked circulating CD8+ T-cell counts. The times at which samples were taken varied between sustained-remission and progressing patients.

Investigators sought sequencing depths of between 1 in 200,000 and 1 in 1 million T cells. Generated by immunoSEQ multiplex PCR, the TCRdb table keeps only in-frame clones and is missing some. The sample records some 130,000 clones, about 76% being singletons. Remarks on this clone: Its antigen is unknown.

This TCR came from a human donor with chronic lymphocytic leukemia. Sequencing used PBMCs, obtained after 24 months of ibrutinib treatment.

CDR3 DNA: TGTGCCAGCAGTTTTTGGGGGAGGCGGTACGAGCAGTACTTC. This sequence encodes CASSFWGRRYEQYF. The rearrangement joins TRBV27 to TRBJ2-7; TRBD2 might be the D (6 bases). Per germline, CDR1 MNHEY and CDR2 SMNVEV (reference sequence). CDR3 length equals 14 residues. The V gene lost 3 bases and the J gene lost 4 bases, with 13 bases spanning the gap.